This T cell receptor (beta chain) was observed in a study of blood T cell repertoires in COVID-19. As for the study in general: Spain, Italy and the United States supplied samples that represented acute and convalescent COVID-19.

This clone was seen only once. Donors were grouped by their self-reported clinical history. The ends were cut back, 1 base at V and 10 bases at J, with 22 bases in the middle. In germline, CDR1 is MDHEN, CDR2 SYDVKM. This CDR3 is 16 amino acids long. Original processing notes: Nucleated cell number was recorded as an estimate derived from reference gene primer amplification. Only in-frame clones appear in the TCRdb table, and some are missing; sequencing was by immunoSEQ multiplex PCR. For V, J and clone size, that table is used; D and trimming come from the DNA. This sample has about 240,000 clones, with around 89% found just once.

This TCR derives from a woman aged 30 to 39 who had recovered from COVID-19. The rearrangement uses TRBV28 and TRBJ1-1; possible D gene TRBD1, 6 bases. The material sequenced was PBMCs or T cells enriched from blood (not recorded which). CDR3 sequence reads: CASSLSHVDNRAVAFF. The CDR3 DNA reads TGTGCCAGCAGTTTATCTCACGTCGACAACAGGGCGGTAGCTTTCTTT.